The rows below give T cell receptor beta chains drawn from one sample of a study of T cell changes during pregnancy in multiple sclerosis. Some clones are missing from TCRdb's copy, which holds only in-frame ones; the method was immunoSEQ multiplex PCR. There are about 49,000 clones in the sample; roughly 92% occur only once, and roughly 0.92% lies in the top ten. Sequencing used peripheral blood, obtained after pregnancy. These TCRs come from a female donor with multiple sclerosis, enrolled in a pregnancy study. Both conserved end residues are part of each CDR3. The order of the fields is J gene, V gene, D gene, clone size, CDR3 protein, CDR3 DNA. D genes are given only for firm matches. Where a row states a size, it is once, few, many or the class of an expanded clone; other rows omit it.

TRBJ2-1 | TRBV15 | TRBD2 | NA | CATSRVKAGGPKEQFF | TGTGCCACCAGCAGAGTAAAAGCGGGGGGGCCAAAGGAGCAGTTCTTC
TRBJ2-1 | TRBV7-2 | TRBD2 | NA | CASSSRLAGGRDEQFF | TGTGCCAGCAGCTCCCGACTAGCGGGGGGGAGGGATGAGCAGTTCTTC
TRBJ1-1 | TRBV18 | TRBD1 | NA | CASSRTGGTEAFF | TGTGCCAGCTCACGAACAGGGGGCACTGAAGCTTTCTTT
TRBJ2-5 | TRBV5-4 | NA | NA | CASSLAGRRQETQYF | TGTGCCAGCAGCTTGGCCGGTAGGAGACAAGAGACCCAGTACTTC
TRBJ1-5 | TRBV2 | TRBD1 | once | CASLQGNTQPQHF | TGTGCCAGCTTACAGGGGAATACTCAGCCCCAGCATTTT
TRBJ1-2 | TRBV6-1 | NA | NA | CASSEYSGPGYTF | TGTGCCAGCAGTGAATATTCAGGGCCCGGCTACACCTTC
TRBJ1-2 | TRBV6-6 | NA | NA | CASSHEDNLGGYTF | TGTGCCAGCAGCCATGAGGACAATCTGGGAGGCTACACCTTC
TRBJ2-6 | TRBV2 | NA | NA | CASRSFGHHQVPISGANVLTF | TGTGCCAGCCGAAGCTTCGGACACCATCAAGTCCCTATTTCTGGGGCCAACGTCCTGACTTTC
TRBJ2-1 | TRBV5-1 | NA | NA | CASSRGGYNEQFF | TGCGCCAGCAGTAGGGGGGGGTACAATGAGCAGTTCTTC
TRBJ2-7 | TRBV2 | TRBD1 | NA | CASEEGQVVYEQYF | TGTGCCAGCGAGGAGGGACAGGTTGTCTACGAGCAGTACTTC
TRBJ1-2 | TRBV9 | TRBD1 | once | CASSQTRGPYGYTF | TGTGCCAGCAGCCAGACCAGGGGGCCCTATGGCTACACCTTC
TRBJ2-1 | TRBV2 | TRBD2 | once | CASSELAGGFNEQFF | TGTGCCAGCAGTGAACTAGCGGGGGGCTTTAATGAGCAGTTCTTC
TRBJ1-1 | TRBV30 | NA | NA | CAWSGTYEAFF | TGTGCCTGGAGTGGGACATATGAAGCTTTCTTT
TRBJ2-3 | TRBV6-6 | NA | NA | CASSYRGRDTQYF | TGTGCCAGCAGTTACCGGGGAAGGGATACGCAGTATTTT
TRBJ1-2 | TRBV30 | TRBD1 | NA | CAWKLQGVNYGYTF | TGTGCCTGGAAATTACAGGGGGTTAACTATGGCTACACCTTC
TRBJ1-5 | TRBV11-2 | NA | NA | CASSLTQNQPQHF | TGTGCCAGCAGCTTAACACAGAATCAGCCCCAGCATTTT
TRBJ2-7 | TRBV11-3 | NA | NA | CASSRDSMDEQYF | TGTGCCAGCAGCCGGGACTCAATGGACGAGCAGTACTTC
TRBJ1-1 | TRBV5-1 | NA | once | CASSLGQYDNVDTEAFF | TGCGCCAGCAGCTTAGGACAGTACGACAATGTGGACACTGAAGCTTTCTTT
TRBJ2-2 | TRBV7-8 | TRBD2 | NA | CASSLGRLAGARGELFF | TGTGCCAGCAGCTTAGGCAGACTAGCGGGGGCGCGCGGGGAGCTGTTTTTT
TRBJ1-2 | TRBV7-8 | TRBD1 | NA | CASSLGTGGTYGYTF | TGTGCCAGCAGCCTAGGGACAGGGGGGACCTATGGCTACACCTTC
TRBJ2-1 | TRBV19 | NA | once | CASSTGTNSYNEQFF | TGTGCCAGTAGCACCGGGACAAATTCCTACAATGAGCAGTTCTTC
TRBJ1-2 | TRBV5-1 | NA | once | CASREGDYGYTF | TGCGCCAGCCGGGAGGGTGACTATGGCTACACCTTC
TRBJ2-2 | TRBV2 | NA | NA | CASTRRGGELFF | TGTGCCAGCACCCGTCGCGGGGGGGAGCTGTTTTTT
TRBJ2-7 | TRBV9 | NA | NA | CASSGRDSAYEQYF | TGTGCCAGCAGCGGCCGGGACTCCGCCTACGAGCAGTACTTC
TRBJ2-4 | TRBV6-1 | NA | NA | CASSGQPLAKNIQYF | TGTGCCAGCAGTGGACAGCCGCTAGCCAAAAACATTCAGTACTTC
TRBJ2-2 | TRBV4-3 | NA | NA | CASSQEEGGGELFF | TGCGCCAGCAGCCAGGAGGAGGGAGGCGGGGAGCTGTTTTTT
TRBJ2-5 | TRBV5-1 | NA | NA | CASSLGAGETQYF | TGCGCCAGCAGCTTGGGGGCAGGTGAGACCCAGTACTTC
TRBJ2-5 | TRBV9 | NA | NA | CASSVGGGEVETQYF | TGTGCCAGCAGCGTAGGAGGGGGAGAGGTCGAGACCCAGTACTTC
TRBJ2-7 | TRBV5-6 | TRBD1 | NA | CASSFRSGGNEQYF | TGTGCCAGCAGCTTTAGGTCAGGGGGCAACGAGCAGTACTTC
TRBJ1-2 | TRBV6-5 | TRBD1 | NA | CASSSGTGENYGYTF | TGTGCCAGCAGTTCCGGTACAGGGGAGAACTATGGCTACACCTTC
TRBJ2-1 | TRBV10-3 | TRBD2 | once | CAISVGRGADNEQFF | TGTGCCATCAGTGTTGGGCGGGGGGCCGACAATGAGCAGTTCTTC
TRBJ1-2 | TRBV4-3 | TRBD1 | NA | CASSQDGAGGDPGYTF | TGCGCCAGCAGCCAAGATGGCGCAGGGGGCGACCCAGGCTACACCTTC
TRBJ1-6 | TRBV4-3 | TRBD1 | NA | CASSQDRTGVSPLHF | TGCGCCAGCAGCCAAGACCGGACAGGGGTTTCACCCCTCCACTTT
TRBJ2-7 | TRBV5-4 | NA | NA | CASSLAGTYEQYF | TGTGCCAGCAGCTTGGCAGGGACCTACGAGCAGTACTTC
TRBJ1-2 | TRBV5-4 | NA | NA | CASSLGGGDYGYTF | TGTGCCAGCAGCTTGGGGGGGGGCGACTATGGCTACACCTTC
TRBJ2-5 | TRBV7-2 | NA | NA | CASSPTPTRETQYF | TGTGCCAGCAGTCCCACCCCCACCAGGGAGACCCAGTACTTC
TRBJ1-6 | TRBV5-3 | TRBD1 | once | CARSSTLDIGTGDNSPLHF | TGTGCCAGAAGCTCGACCTTGGATATTGGGACAGGGGATAATTCACCCCTCCACTTT
TRBJ2-3 | TRBV11-2 | TRBD1 | NA | CASSPHPDRGGDTQYF | TGTGCCAGCAGCCCCCACCCGGACAGGGGTGGGGATACGCAGTATTTT